This paragraph reports one T cell receptor beta chain. This sample was included in a study of blood T cell repertoires in COVID-19. Study summary: The samples span acute and convalescent COVID-19 from the United States, Italy and Spain. Sample material is recorded as cDNA or gDNA derived from T cells, B-cell-depleted T cells, or PBMCs.

Study processing details: Reference gene primer amplification in the assay estimated nucleated cell counts. The table came from immunoSEQ multiplex PCR; TCRdb's copy has only in-frame clones and leaves some out. The D gene and trimming were derived from the DNA, and the V and J assignments and clone size from that table. The sample carries 100,000 or so clones, approximately 86% recorded once. CDR3 length: 14 amino acids. The germline V gene encodes CDR1 SNHLY and CDR2 FYNNEI. The ends lost 6 bases at V and 5 bases at J; junction bases unmatched: 8. Participants were placed into cohorts based on the clinical history they reported.

Sequencing was carried out using PBMCs or T cells enriched from blood (not recorded which). The chain has TRBV2 and TRBJ2-7; 9 nucleotides agree with TRBD1. The clonotype comes from a woman aged 50 to 60 who had recovered from COVID-19. The CDR3 DNA sequence: TGTGCCAGCAGGACGGGACAGGGCCTAAACGAGCAGTACTTC. Translated: CASRTGQGLNEQYF.